These 2 T cell receptor beta chains came from one sample sequenced in a study of shared clonotypes between healthy human individuals. The assay was immunoSEQ multiplex PCR, and TCRdb's table has in-frame clones only and misses some. The sample holds approximately 740,000 clones; roughly 70% are singletons and the top ten take more than 1.5%. The specimen sequenced was memory CD4+ T cells sorted from blood. Subset noted: CD45RA-negative fraction. These receptors were collected from a young woman in good health.

The chain has TRBV19 and TRBJ2-1; TRBD2 aligns across 10 bases. The V segment lost 11 bases and the J segment 6 bases; nucleotides outside the gene matches: 10. CDR1 is LNHDA, CDR2 SQIVND, per germline (reference sequence). This CDR3 contains 14 residues. The CDR3 DNA follows: TGTGCCTCAAGGGGGCTAGCGGGAGCCAATGAGCAGTTCTTC. It encodes CASRGLAGANEQFF.

The V call is TRBV7-2, the J call TRBJ2-7; 12 bases map to TRBD2. J gave up 0 bases and V 0 bases, and 6 bases lay outside the gene matches. CDR3 length: 18 amino acids. Per germline, CDR1 SGHTA and CDR2 FQGNSA. CDR3 protein: CASSLAGLAGVSSYEQYF. DNA for the CDR3: TGTGCCAGCAGCTTAGCGGGACTAGCGGGCGTTAGCTCCTACGAGCAGTACTTC.